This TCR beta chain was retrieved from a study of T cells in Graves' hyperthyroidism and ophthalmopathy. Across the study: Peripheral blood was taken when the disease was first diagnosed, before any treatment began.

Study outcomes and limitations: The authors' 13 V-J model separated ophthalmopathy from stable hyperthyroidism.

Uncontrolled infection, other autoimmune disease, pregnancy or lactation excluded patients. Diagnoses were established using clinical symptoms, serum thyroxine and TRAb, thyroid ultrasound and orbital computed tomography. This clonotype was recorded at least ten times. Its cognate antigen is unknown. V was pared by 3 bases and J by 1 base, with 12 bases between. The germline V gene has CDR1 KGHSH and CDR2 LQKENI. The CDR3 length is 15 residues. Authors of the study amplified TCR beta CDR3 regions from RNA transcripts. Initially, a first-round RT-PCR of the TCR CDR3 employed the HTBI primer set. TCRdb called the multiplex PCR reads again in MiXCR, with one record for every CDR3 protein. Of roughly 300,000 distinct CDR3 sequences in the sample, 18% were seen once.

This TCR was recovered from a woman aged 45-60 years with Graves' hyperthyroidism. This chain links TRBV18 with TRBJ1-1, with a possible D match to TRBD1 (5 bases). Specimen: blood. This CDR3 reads CASSPGAGRNTEAFF. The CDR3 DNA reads TGTGCCAGCTCACCGGGAGCAGGGAGGAACACTGAAGCTTTCTTT.